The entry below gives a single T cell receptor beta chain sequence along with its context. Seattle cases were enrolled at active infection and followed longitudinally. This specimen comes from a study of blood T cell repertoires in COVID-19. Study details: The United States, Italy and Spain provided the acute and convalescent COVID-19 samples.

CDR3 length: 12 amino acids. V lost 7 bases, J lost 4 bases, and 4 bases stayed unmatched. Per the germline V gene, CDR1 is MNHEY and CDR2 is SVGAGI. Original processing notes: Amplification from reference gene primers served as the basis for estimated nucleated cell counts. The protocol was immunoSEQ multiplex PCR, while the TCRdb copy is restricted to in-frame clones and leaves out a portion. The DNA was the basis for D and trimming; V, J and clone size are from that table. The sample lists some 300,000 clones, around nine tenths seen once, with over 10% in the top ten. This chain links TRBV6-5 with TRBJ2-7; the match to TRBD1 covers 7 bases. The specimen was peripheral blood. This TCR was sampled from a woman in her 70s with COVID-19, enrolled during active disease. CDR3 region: CASKDRSYEQYF. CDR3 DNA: TGTGCCAGCAAGGACAGGTCTTACGAGCAGTACTTC.